This is a list of T cell receptor beta chains from one sample in a study of blood T cell repertoires in COVID-19. Data came from immunoSEQ multiplex PCR; TCRdb stores just in-frame clones and leaves some out. The sample has fewer than 300,000 clones; roughly 90% are singletons. The sample comprised peripheral blood. The receptors derive from a man in his 60s who had recovered from COVID-19. Each CDR3 is given without its conserved first and last residue.

J | V | CDR3
TRBJ1-3 | TRBV7-8 | ASSLGLGANTIY
TRBJ2-5 | TRBV30 | AWSAGTGKRGETQY
TRBJ1-5 | TRBV9 | ASSGGTGGQPQH
TRBJ2-3 | TRBV9 | ASSADGTSGGADTQY
TRBJ1-4 | TRBV6-1 | ASSETIDEKLF
TRBJ2-2 | TRBV5-6 | ASSFRQRTGELF
TRBJ2-2 | TRBV10-3 | AISEGGVGSPGELF
TRBJ1-2 | TRBV6-5 | ASSYLDRGQGYT
TRBJ1-2 | TRBV19 | ASFGGYGYT
TRBJ1-5 | TRBV6-9 | ASSYTQRRRNQPQH
TRBJ2-2 | TRBV5-1 | ASSGPSGSTGELF
TRBJ2-2 | TRBV4-2 | ASSQEPRGNTGELF
TRBJ2-7 | TRBV6-5 | ASTEDYEQY
TRBJ2-3 | TRBV29-1 | SVEAPDRGTDTQY
TRBJ2-7 | TRBV18 | ASSPYQGPSEQY
TRBJ2-3 | TRBV3-1/TRBV3-2 | ASSQLLAGTIGTADTQY
TRBJ2-7 | TRBV6-5 | ASSWGLAGGSYEQY
TRBJ2-1 | TRBV25-1 | ASSEYSPVSNEQF
TRBJ2-7 | TRBV5-1 | ASSLEGQGALSYEQY
TRBJ1-5 | TRBV4-1 | ASSQVRPTGGGQPQH
TRBJ2-3 | TRBV10-3 | AISGGTRTDTQY
TRBJ1-2 | TRBV18 | ASSPSTRTGGHGYT
TRBJ1-5 | TRBV7-9 | ASSLSPGSFGGGNQPQH
TRBJ2-5 | TRBV3-1/TRBV3-2 | ASSPGASQETQY